This passage covers 31 T cell receptor beta chains from one sample sequenced in a study of blood T cell repertoires in COVID-19. Using immunoSEQ multiplex PCR, the repertoire was profiled, and TCRdb retains in-frame clones only, with some absent. The sample records about 190,000 clones, approximately 80% being singletons. Sequences were obtained from peripheral blood. These receptors were obtained from a woman aged 45 to 65 with acute or convalescent COVID-19.

The V gene is TRBV11-2, the J gene TRBJ1-3, with a tentative D call TRBD1 (6 bases). Germline values: CDR1 SGHAT, CDR2 FQNNGV. There are 18 residues in the CDR3. Trimming stripped 5 bases from V and 0 bases from J, with 20 bases between. The CDR3 protein is CASSLLKGDRSSGNTIYF. For the CDR3, the DNA is TGTGCCAGCAGCCTACTTAAGGGCGACAGGAGCTCTGGAAACACCATATATTTT.

This chain links TRBV6-5 with TRBJ1-1; tentatively, D is TRBD1 (6 bases). Between the trimmed V and J ends, which lost 6 bases and 4 bases, there was a span of 15 bases. Germline-derived CDR1 and CDR2 are MNHEY and SVGAGI. CDR3 length: 14 amino acids. The CDR3 DNA follows: TGTGCCAGCAGGCGGACAGCGCTGCGCACTGAAGCTTTCTTT. Translating gives CASRRTALRTEAFF.

The chain has TRBV19 and TRBJ1-5; D is undetermined. The CDR3 consists of 15 residues. The ends were cut back, 10 bases at V and 2 bases at J, with 18 bases in the middle. Looked up from germline, CDR1 is LNHDA and CDR2 is SQIVND (reference sequence). Written as DNA, the CDR3 is TGTGCCACCACCCCAATTGCAACGGGCAATCAGCCCCAGCATTTT. Encoded protein: CATTPIATGNQPQHF.

The rearrangement links TRBV5-4 to TRBJ1-1; TRBD1 matches at 11 bases. This CDR3 contains 17 residues. With 3 bases clipped from V and 0 bases from J, the junction kept 7 bases outside the gene matches. Germline V gene lookup returns CDR1 SGHNT and CDR2 YYREEE (reference sequence). The CDR3 nucleotides read TGTGCCAGCAGCTGGGACAGGGGGTTCGGGATGAACACTGAAGCTTTCTTT. Its protein product is CASSWDRGFGMNTEAFF.

This clone was counted only a few times. The rearrangement joins TRBV27 to TRBJ1-2; D is uncertain. Germline CDR1 MNHEY, CDR2 SMNVEV (reference sequence). There are 17 residues in the CDR3. V was trimmed by 6 bases and J by 0 bases, leaving 20 bases between them. CDR3 nucleotide sequence: TGTGCCAGCAGGAAGTGGGATGACCGGGGAGCTAACTATGGCTACACCTTC. It encodes CASRKWDDRGANYGYTF.

The genes are TRBV24-1 and TRBJ2-1; TRBD1 matches at 7 bases. Germline lookup yields CDR1 KGHDR and CDR2 SFDVKD. Germline trimming cut 8 bases from V and 3 bases from J; bases unmatched to any gene: 3. The CDR3 consists of 13 residues. The CDR3 coding sequence is TGTGCCACCAAAGGGACAGACTACAATGAGCAGTTCTTC. It yields the protein CATKGTDYNEQFF.

The chain carries TRBV19 and TRBJ2-1, with 9 positions matching TRBD2. This CDR3 has 14 amino acids. After removal of 6 bases from V and 8 bases from J, the junction contained 8 bases not matched to a gene. Germline assignment: CDR1 LNHDA and CDR2 SQIVND (reference sequence). CDR3: CASRSRAGGDEQFF. CDR3 DNA sequence: TGTGCCAGTAGAAGTCGGGCGGGAGGGGATGAGCAGTTCTTC.

The chain recombines TRBV4-3 with TRBJ2-7, with TRBD1 matching 11 bases. The germline V gene encodes CDR1 LGHNA and CDR2 YSLEER. This CDR3 is built from 15 residues. V gave up 2 bases and J gave up 3 bases; unmatched junction bases: 3. Here the CDR3 DNA reads TGCGCCAGCAGCCAACAGGGGACAGGGGGCTACGAGCAGTACTTC. Translated: CASSQQGTGGYEQYF.

The chain has TRBV7-8 and TRBJ2-7; D unresolved. Trimming removed 6 bases at V and 0 bases at J, with 12 bases between. CDR3 size: 14 residues. In germline, CDR1 is SGHVS, CDR2 FQNEAQ. The CDR3 is CASSPRGNSYEQYF. The CDR3 bases are TGTGCCAGCAGTCCCCGTGGCAACTCCTACGAGCAGTACTTC.

V is TRBV6-6 and J is TRBJ1-6; D gene unclear. Germline lookup yields CDR1 MNHNY and CDR2 SVGAGI (reference sequence). This CDR3 contains 14 residues. The V and J ends lost 6 bases and 5 bases respectively, with 11 bases between them. The CDR3 loop is CASRGTADNSPLHF. The CDR3 bases are TGTGCCAGCAGAGGAACGGCGGATAATTCACCCCTCCACTTT.

J is TRBJ2-3 and V is TRBV24-1, with 7 bases lining up with TRBD2. The CDR3 runs to 13 residues. Germline-derived CDR1 and CDR2 are KGHDR and SFDVKD. The ends lost 2 bases at V and 8 bases at J; junction bases unmatched: 3. The CDR3 spells CATSDYTSATQYF. The CDR3 bases are TGTGCCACCAGTGATTATACTAGCGCTACGCAGTATTTT.

The chain is built from TRBV15 and TRBJ2-3, with 10 nucleotides matching TRBD1. CDR3 size: 15 residues. V lost 1 base, J lost 4 bases, and 2 bases stayed unmatched. Germline values: CDR1 LNHNV, CDR2 YYDKDF (reference sequence). In nucleotides, the CDR3 is TGTGCCACCAGCAGAGGGGACAGGGGATCAGATACGCAGTATTTT. It is translated as CATSRGDRGSDTQYF.

This chain uses TRBV5-4 with TRBJ2-7; D remains ambiguous. CDR3 length: 14 residues. The V gene's germline CDR1 is SGHNT and CDR2 YYREEE (reference sequence). V lost 0 bases and J 0 bases, leaving 7 bases between the germline ends. DNA for the CDR3: TGTGCCAGCAGCTTGGAGGCTAGCTCCTACGAGCAGTACTTC. As protein: CASSLEASSYEQYF.

This chain joins TRBV7-2 and TRBJ2-7, with TRBD1 as a possible D gene (6 bases). Germline V gene data show CDR1 as SGHTA and CDR2 as FQGNSA. This CDR3 has 14 amino acids. Trimming removed 1 base from V and 4 bases from J, with 11 bases in between. CDR3 amino acids: CASSLDGQGYEQYF. CDR3 coding DNA: TGTGCCAGCAGCTTAGACGGGCAGGGGTACGAGCAGTACTTC.

J is TRBJ1-2 and V is TRBV3-1 (or the pseudogene TRBV3-2); D is uncertain. Trimming cost V 0 bases and J 5 bases, with 7 bases left between them. CDR1 and CDR2 (germline): LGHDT, YNNKEL (reference sequence). The CDR3 loop spans 13 amino acids. The DNA for the CDR3 is TGTGCCAGCAGCCAAGATCCCCGGTATGGCTACACCTTC. Translation: CASSQDPRYGYTF.

The chain combines TRBV18 with TRBJ1-1, with 7 bases fitting TRBD1. Unmatched junction bases numbered 4, after V lost 4 bases and J lost 5 bases. The CDR3 covers 13 residues. Looked up from germline, CDR1 is KGHSH and CDR2 is LQKENI. DNA of the CDR3: TGTGCCAGCTCACTCAACAGGGGAACTGAAGCTTTCTTT. The encoded protein is CASSLNRGTEAFF.

The chain couples TRBV30 to TRBJ2-1; TRBD2 matches at 8 bases. With V trimmed by 4 bases and J by 5 bases, 7 bases remained unmatched. The V gene's germline CDR1 is GTSNPN and CDR2 SVGIG (reference sequence). The CDR3 totals 14 residues. The CDR3 spells CAWTERGPHNEQFF. The CDR3 bases are TGTGCCTGGACTGAGCGGGGGCCCCACAATGAGCAGTTCTTC.

The chain employs TRBV19 and TRBJ2-1; 12 bases are shared with TRBD2. This CDR3 is built from 16 residues. Looked up from germline, CDR1 is LNHDA and CDR2 is SQIVND (reference sequence). V shed 3 bases and J 6 bases; nucleotides not matched to a gene: 6. This CDR3 is CASSILLAGGLNEQFF. The CDR3 nucleotides are TGTGCCAGTAGTATCCTACTAGCGGGGGGACTCAATGAGCAGTTCTTC.

The chain combines TRBV19 with TRBJ2-5; D is unclear. The CDR3 covers 11 residues. Germline V gene data show CDR1 as LNHDA and CDR2 as SQIVND (reference sequence). Trimming stripped 3 bases from V and 5 bases from J, with 4 bases between. The DNA for the CDR3 is TGTGCCAGTAGTATTAGTGAGACCCAGTACTTC. Amino acids: CASSISETQYF.

The chain uses TRBV27 and TRBJ2-1; 9 bases agree with TRBD2. The germline gives CDR1 MNHEY, CDR2 SMNVEV (reference sequence). The CDR3 is 16 amino acids. With V trimmed by 2 bases and J by 6 bases, 8 bases remained unmatched. CDR3 region: CASSLPAGGLANEQFF. The CDR3 DNA sequence: TGTGCCAGCAGTTTACCAGCGGGGGGTCTTGCCAATGAGCAGTTCTTC.

This chain connects TRBV5-4 to TRBJ1-4; 9 nucleotides line up with TRBD1. The CDR3 extends over 16 amino acids. J gave up 8 bases and V 2 bases, and 10 bases lay outside the gene matches. CDR1 and CDR2 (germline): SGHNT, YYREEE (reference sequence). As DNA, the CDR3 is TGTGCCAGCAGCTTAATGGGACAGGGTGTAGACGAAAAACTGTTTTTT. This sequence encodes CASSLMGQGVDEKLFF.

This sequence joins TRBV11-2 and TRBJ2-2, with D possibly TRBD1 on 5 matching bases. Trimming took off 2 bases at V and 3 bases at J, with 16 bases between the two ends. The CDR3 is made up of 17 amino acids. CDR1 is SGHAT and CDR2 is FQNNGV in the germline V gene. This chain's CDR3 is CASSLLSEDTYTGELFF. For the CDR3, the DNA is TGTGCCAGCAGCTTACTAAGTGAGGACACTTACACCGGGGAGCTGTTTTTT.

V is TRBV27 and J is TRBJ2-7; maybe TRBD2 (5 bases). The CDR3 runs to 12 residues. Germline CDR1 reads MNHEY; CDR2 reads SMNVEV (reference sequence). V was shortened by 6 bases and J by 7 bases, with 13 bases between the two germline ends. The CDR3 DNA sequence: TGTGCCAGCAGGCGGGTGGAAGGGGAGCAGTACTTC. It codes for CASRRVEGEQYF.

V and J are TRBV27 and TRBJ1-6; D is undetermined. Trimming removed 11 bases from V and 0 bases from J, with 8 bases in between. The CDR3 runs to 13 residues. Germline CDR1 MNHEY, CDR2 SMNVEV (reference sequence). The CDR3 spells CAGGVSYNSPLHF. The CDR3 bases are TGTGCCGGCGGGGTCTCCTATAATTCACCCCTCCACTTT.

The chain recombines TRBV5-5 with TRBJ2-4; 7 nucleotides line up with TRBD1. CDR1 is SGHKS and CDR2 is YYEKEE in the germline V gene (reference sequence). V dropped 4 bases and J dropped 3; count of bases not matched to a gene: 7. CDR3 size: 15 residues. The chain's CDR3 is CASSIQGFGKNIQYF. DNA of the CDR3: TGTGCCAGCAGCATACAGGGGTTCGGCAAAAACATTCAGTACTTC. The full variable domain, completed using reference TRBV5-5 and TRBJ2-4, is DAGVTQSPTHLIKTRGQQVTLRCSPISGHKSVSWYQQVLGQGPQFIFQYYEKEERGRGNFPDRFSARQFPNYSSELNVNALLLGDSALYLCASSIQGFGKNIQYFGAGTRLSVL.

The rearrangement uses TRBV21-1 and TRBJ2-7; the D call of TRBD2 is as the table states it, not checked on the DNA. TRBV21-1 is a listed pseudogene. This CDR3 has 16 residues. The CDR3 loop is CASSGKGTGVPYEQYF. As DNA, the CDR3 is TGTGCCAGCAGCGGGAAGGGGACGGGGGTCCCCTACGAGCAGTACTTC.

The chain links TRBV27 to TRBJ2-7; 9 nucleotides line up with TRBD2. Germline lookup yields CDR1 MNHEY and CDR2 SMNVEV (reference sequence). J gave up 4 bases and V 2 bases, and 6 bases lay outside the gene matches. The CDR3 contains 15 residues. CDR3 residues: CASSLLKLAGYEQYF. DNA for the CDR3: TGTGCCAGCAGTTTACTGAAACTAGCGGGTTACGAGCAGTACTTC.

The chain combines TRBV19 with TRBJ2-3; tentatively, D is TRBD2 (6 bases). The CDR3 runs 15 residues. V was pared by 8 bases and J by 0 bases, with 15 bases between. Germline-derived CDR1 and CDR2 are LNHDA and SQIVND (reference sequence). CDR3 nucleotides: TGTGCCAGTGATCCGGGGGATTCAAGCACAGATACGCAGTATTTT. This sequence encodes CASDPGDSSTDTQYF.

This chain uses TRBV5-4 with TRBJ2-7; D gene ambiguous. The CDR3 is 13 residues long. V shed 4 bases and J shed 3 bases, with 11 bases lying between them. Germline CDR1 SGHNT, CDR2 YYREEE (reference sequence). In DNA form, the CDR3 reads TGTGCCAGCAGCAGAGGCAACTTCTACGAGCAGTACTTC. Translated: CASSRGNFYEQYF.

The chain has TRBV7-2 and TRBJ2-5; weak D call: TRBD2 (6 bases). The germline V and J ends were trimmed by 4 bases and 2 bases, with 17 bases remaining between them. CDR1 is SGHTA, CDR2 FQGNSA, per germline. There are 16 residues in the CDR3. This chain's CDR3 is CASSSQQDYRQETQYF. CDR3 bases: TGTGCCAGCAGCTCCCAACAGGACTATCGACAAGAGACCCAGTACTTC. The full variable domain, with the rest looked up from reference TRBV7-2 and TRBJ2-5, is GAGVSQSPSNKVTEKGKDVELRCDPISGHTALYWYRQSLGQGLEFLIYFQGNSAPDKSGLPSDRFSAERTGGSVSTLTIQRTQQEDSAVYLCASSSQQDYRQETQYFGPGTRLLVL.

The chain links TRBV6-6 to TRBJ1-2; D call uncertain. Germline CDR1 is MNHNY and CDR2 is SVGAGI (reference sequence). With 2 bases removed from V and 6 bases from J, the gap between germline ends came to 10 bases. This CDR3 has 13 amino acids. The CDR3 sequence: CASSYVSEDGYTF. The CDR3 DNA reads TGTGCCAGCAGTTACGTGTCAGAGGATGGCTACACCTTC.